A selection of T cell receptor beta chains follows, all from one sample in a study of T cells in Graves' hyperthyroidism and ophthalmopathy. TCRdb fed the multiplex PCR reads into MiXCR, producing one record per CDR3 protein. There are about 570,000 distinct CDR3 sequences in the sample; 46% occur only once, and around 20% lies in the top ten. Specimen: peripheral blood or thyroid tissue (not recorded which). The receptors shown here come from an adult woman with Graves' disease, either hyperthyroidism or ophthalmopathy (not recorded which). Each CDR3 is given with its conserved first and last residue. D genes are given only for firm matches. Part of the rows lack a size; the others show once, few, many or a class for expanded clones.

V: TRBV20-1
length: 13
size: .
J: TRBJ2-7
D: .
CDR3: CSARGGYTGELYF
DNA: TGCAGTGCTAGGGGGGGCTATACCGGGGAGCTGTACTTC

V: TRBV7-3
length: 14
size: .
J: TRBJ2-5
D: TRBD1
CDR3: CASSSPDRRETQYF
DNA: TGTGCCAGCAGCTCCCCGGACAGGCGGGAGACCCAGTACTTC

V: TRBV25-1
length: 11
size: .
J: TRBJ1-2
D: .
CDR3: CASTEGRGYTF
DNA: TGTGCCAGCACCGAAGGGCGAGGCTACACCTTC

V: TRBV6-6
length: 12
size: .
J: TRBJ1-1
D: .
CDR3: CASSVEYTEAFF
DNA: TGTGCCAGCAGTGTAGAATACACTGAAGCTTTCTTT

V: TRBV19
length: 16
size: .
J: TRBJ2-2
D: .
CDR3: CASTTLAYANTGELFF
DNA: TGTGCCAGTACCACCCTCGCGTATGCGAACACCGGGGAGCTGTTTTTT

V: TRBV7-2
length: 14
size: many
J: TRBJ2-7
D: .
CDR3: CASSMELGTYEQYF
DNA: TGTGCCAGCAGTATGGAACTCGGTACCTACGAGCAGTACTTC

V: TRBV20-1
length: 11
size: once
J: TRBJ1-3
D: .
CDR3: CSARLGTPLYF
DNA: TGCAGTGCTAGGCTCGGGACTCCCTTATATTTT

V: TRBV15
length: 15
size: .
J: TRBJ2-6
D: TRBD2
CDR3: CATSRGGRGTYVLTF
DNA: TGTGCCACCAGCAGAGGAGGGAGGGGAACCTACGTCCTGACTTTC

V: TRBV6-6
length: 15
size: many
J: TRBJ2-2
D: .
CDR3: CASSYSQGGTGELFF
DNA: TGTGCCAGCAGTTACTCGCAGGGGGGCACCGGGGAGCTGTTTTTT

V: TRBV7-2
length: 15
size: .
J: TRBJ1-6
D: TRBD1
CDR3: CASSSEKTGDSPLHF
DNA: TGCGCCAGCAGCTCCGAAAAGACAGGGGATTCACCCCTCCACTTT

V: TRBV2
length: 14
size: many
J: TRBJ1-2
D: .
CDR3: CASSEAPDSYGYTF
DNA: TGTGCCAGCAGTGAAGCGCCGGACAGCTATGGCTACACCTTC

V: TRBV15
length: 16
size: .
J: TRBJ2-6
D: .
CDR3: CATSRPSRSGANVLTF
DNA: TGTGCCACCAGCAGACCCTCGCGATCTGGGGCCAACGTCCTGACTTTC

V: TRBV29-1
length: 11
size: .
J: TRBJ1-1
D: TRBD1
CDR3: CSGNGQEEAFF
DNA: TGCAGCGGTAATGGACAGGAAGAGGCTTTCTTT

V: TRBV2
length: 13
size: few
J: TRBJ1-6
D: TRBD1
CDR3: CANQGQGNSPLHF
DNA: TGTGCCAACCAAGGACAGGGAAATTCACCCCTCCACTTT

V: TRBV12-3/TRBV12-4
length: 12
size: .
J: TRBJ1-1
D: .
CDR3: CASGLLSTEAFF
DNA: TGCGCCAGCGGCCTTTTGAGCACTGAAGCTTTCTTT